The subject of this entry is one TCR beta chain. Its antigen is unknown. This record belongs to a study of T-cell memory formation after mild COVID-19. Broader study findings: CD4+ clones that contracted lay mainly in CM and EM; CD8+ ones lay in EMRA.

From the 5' RACE reads, TCRdb called clonotypes with MiXCR, one entry per CDR3 protein. This sample yields 470,000 or so distinct CDR3 sequences, of which 15% to 20% are seen a single time; more than 8% belongs to the top ten. The V gene end was trimmed by 5 bases and the J gene end by 2 bases; junction bases not matched to a gene: 8. Germline V gives CDR1 GTSNPN, CDR2 SVGIG (reference sequence). The CDR3 consists of 15 residues. Sequencing was performed on PBMCs or a T cell subset sorted from them (not recorded which). The TCR sequence derives from an adult woman who had mild COVID-19 (a few samples of this study predate the infection). Cell type and time point are not known. The V gene is TRBV30, the J gene TRBJ2-1, with 8 bases fitting TRBD2. The CDR3 DNA sequence: TGTGCCTGGGCCAGAGGGACTAGTGCCTACAATGAGCAGTTCTTC. Encoded protein: CAWARGTSAYNEQFF.